This T cell receptor beta chain was sequenced for a study of metastatic and nonmetastatic thyroid tumors. Germline V gives CDR1 SGHTA, CDR2 FQGTGA. V trimming: 3 bases; J trimming: 5 bases; junction bases outside the gene matches: 6. CDR3 length: 15 amino acids. All patients reached thyroid surgery having received no treatment beforehand. Original data processing: To classify distant metastasis in papillary thyroid cancer, a model was built from CDR3 differences across clinicopathological groups. TCRdb re-called clones via MiXCR from the PCR reads. The V and J calls were not made by the authors but by TCRdb's processing. The sample contains about 41,000 clones, 28% of which appear only once. This clone was detected ten times or more.

This sequence originates from a male donor with papillary thyroid cancer or a benign thyroid nodule (not recorded which). Some clones in this sample may be carry-over from other donors' samples. The V call is TRBV7-3, the J call TRBJ2-2; 7 bases line up with TRBD2. Sequenced: blood. The chain's CDR3 is CASSFSGGGTGELFF. The CDR3 DNA reads TGTGCCAGCAGCTTTTCGGGAGGCGGAACCGGGGAGCTGTTTTTT.